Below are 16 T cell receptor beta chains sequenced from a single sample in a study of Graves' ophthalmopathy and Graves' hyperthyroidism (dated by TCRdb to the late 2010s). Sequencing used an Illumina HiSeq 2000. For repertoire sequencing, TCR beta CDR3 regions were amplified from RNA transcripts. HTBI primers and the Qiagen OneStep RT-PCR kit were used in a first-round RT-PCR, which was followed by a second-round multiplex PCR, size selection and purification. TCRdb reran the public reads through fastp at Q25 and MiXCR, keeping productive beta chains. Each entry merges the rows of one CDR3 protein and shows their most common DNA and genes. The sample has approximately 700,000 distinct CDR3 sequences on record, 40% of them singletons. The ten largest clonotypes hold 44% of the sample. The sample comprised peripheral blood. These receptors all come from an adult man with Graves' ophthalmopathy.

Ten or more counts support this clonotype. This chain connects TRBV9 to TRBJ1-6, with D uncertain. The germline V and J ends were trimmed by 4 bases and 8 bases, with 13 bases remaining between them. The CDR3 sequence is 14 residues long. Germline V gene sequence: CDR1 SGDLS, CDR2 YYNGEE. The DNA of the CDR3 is TGTGCCAGCAGCCCTCGGACGGATCATTCACCCCTCCACTTT. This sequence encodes CASSPRTDHSPLHF.

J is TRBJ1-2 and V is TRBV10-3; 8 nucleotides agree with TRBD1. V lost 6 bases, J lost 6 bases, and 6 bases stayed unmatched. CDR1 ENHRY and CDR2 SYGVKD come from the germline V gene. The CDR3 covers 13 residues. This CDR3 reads CAISVARGHGYTF. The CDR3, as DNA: TGTGCCATCAGCGTTGCCAGGGGGCATGGCTACACCTTC.

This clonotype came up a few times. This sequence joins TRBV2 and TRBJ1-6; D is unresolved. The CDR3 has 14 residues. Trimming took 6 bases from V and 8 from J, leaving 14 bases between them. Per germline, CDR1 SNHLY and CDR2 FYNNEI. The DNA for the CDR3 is TGTGCCAGCAGCCAAGTGGCCGCGTATTCACCCCTCCACTTT. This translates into CASSQVAAYSPLHF.

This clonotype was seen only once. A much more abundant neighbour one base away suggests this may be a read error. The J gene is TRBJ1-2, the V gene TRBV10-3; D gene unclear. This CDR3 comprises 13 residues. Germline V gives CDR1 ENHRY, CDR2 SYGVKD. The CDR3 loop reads CASSYTANYGYTF. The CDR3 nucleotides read TGTGCCAGCAGTTACACAGCTAACTATGGCTACACCTTC.

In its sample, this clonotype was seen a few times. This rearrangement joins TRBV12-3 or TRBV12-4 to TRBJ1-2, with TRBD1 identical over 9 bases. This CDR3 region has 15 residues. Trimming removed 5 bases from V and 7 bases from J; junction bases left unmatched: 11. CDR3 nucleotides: TGTGCCAGCAGTGTCCCGGGACAGGGTTTTGGTGGCTACACCTTC. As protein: CASSVPGQGFGGYTF.

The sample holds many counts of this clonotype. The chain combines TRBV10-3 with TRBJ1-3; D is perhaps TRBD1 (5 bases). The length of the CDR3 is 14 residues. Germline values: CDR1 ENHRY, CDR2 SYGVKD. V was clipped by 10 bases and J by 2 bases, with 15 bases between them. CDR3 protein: CATGARGAGNTIYF. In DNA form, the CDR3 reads TGTGCCACCGGGGCACGGGGGGCTGGAAACACCATATATTTT.

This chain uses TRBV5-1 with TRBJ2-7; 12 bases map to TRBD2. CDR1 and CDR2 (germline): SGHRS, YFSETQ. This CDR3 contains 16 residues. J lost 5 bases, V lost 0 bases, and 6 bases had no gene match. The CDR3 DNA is TGCGCCAGCAGCTTGGCAACTAGCGGGAGGACCAACGAGCAGTACTTC. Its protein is CASSLATSGRTNEQYF.

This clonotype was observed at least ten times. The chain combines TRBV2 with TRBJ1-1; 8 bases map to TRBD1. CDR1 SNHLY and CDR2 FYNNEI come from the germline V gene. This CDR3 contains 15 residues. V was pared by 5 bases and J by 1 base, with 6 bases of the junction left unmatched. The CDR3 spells CASSFRDRRNTEAFF. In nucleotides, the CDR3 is TGTGCCAGCAGTTTCCGGGACAGGAGGAACACTGAAGCTTTCTTT.

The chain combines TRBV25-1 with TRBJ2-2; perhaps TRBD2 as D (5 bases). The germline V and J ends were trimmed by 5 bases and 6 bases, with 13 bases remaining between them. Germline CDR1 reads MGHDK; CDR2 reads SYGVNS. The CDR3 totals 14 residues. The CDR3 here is CASSPIRESGELFF. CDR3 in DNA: TGTGCCAGCAGTCCCATACGGGAATCCGGGGAGCTGTTTTTT.

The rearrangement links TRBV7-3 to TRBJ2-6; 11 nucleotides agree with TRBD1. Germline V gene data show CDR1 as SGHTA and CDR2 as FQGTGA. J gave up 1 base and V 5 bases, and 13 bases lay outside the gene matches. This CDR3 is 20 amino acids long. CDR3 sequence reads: CASSRWTGGPWGSGANVLTF. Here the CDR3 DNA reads TGTGCCAGCAGCCGGTGGACAGGGGGCCCCTGGGGATCTGGGGCCAACGTCCTGACTTTC. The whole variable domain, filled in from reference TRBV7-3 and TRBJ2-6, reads GAGVSQTPSNKVTEKGKYVELRCDPISGHTALYWYRQSLGQGPEFLIYFQGTGAADDSGLPNDRFFAVRPEGSVSTLKIQRTERGDSAVYLCASSRWTGGPWGSGANVLTFGAGSRLTVL.

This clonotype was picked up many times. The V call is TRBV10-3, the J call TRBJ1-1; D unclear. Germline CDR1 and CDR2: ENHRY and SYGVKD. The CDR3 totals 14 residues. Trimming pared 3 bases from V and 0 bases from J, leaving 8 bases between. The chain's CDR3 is CAISEGYMNTEAFF. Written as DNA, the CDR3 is TGTGCCATCAGTGAAGGATACATGAACACTGAAGCTTTCTTT.

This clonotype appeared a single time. The CDR3 spells CASSTRTRGVEETQYF. DNA of the CDR3: TGTGCCAGCAGCACGCGGACGAGAGGGGTCGAAGAGACCCAGTACTTC. J is TRBJ2-5 and V is TRBV14; D is possibly TRBD1 or TRBD2 (5 bases each). Trimming shortened V by 5 bases and J by 3 bases, and 19 bases separated the two germline ends. This CDR3 has 16 residues. Germline lookup yields CDR1 SGHDN and CDR2 FVKESK. The variable domain in full, with the rest retrieved from reference TRBV14 and TRBJ2-5, is EAGVTQFPSHSVIEKGQTVTLRCDPISGHDNLYWYRRVMGKEIKFLLHFVKESKQDESGMPNNRFLAERTGGTYSTLKVQPAELEDSGVYFCASSTRTRGVEETQYFGPGTRLLVL.

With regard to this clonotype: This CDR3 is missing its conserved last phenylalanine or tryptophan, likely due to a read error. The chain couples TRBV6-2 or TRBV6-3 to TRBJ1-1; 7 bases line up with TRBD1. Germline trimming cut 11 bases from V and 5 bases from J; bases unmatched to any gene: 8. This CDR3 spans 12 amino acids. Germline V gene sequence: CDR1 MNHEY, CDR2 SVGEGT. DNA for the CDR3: TGTGCCTCCACAGGGGCGAATACTGAAGCTTTCTTA. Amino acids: CASTGANTEAFL.

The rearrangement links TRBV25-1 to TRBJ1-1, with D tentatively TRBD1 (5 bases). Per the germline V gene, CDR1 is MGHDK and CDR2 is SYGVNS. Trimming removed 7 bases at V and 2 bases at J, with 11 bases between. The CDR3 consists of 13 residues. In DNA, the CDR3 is TGTGCCAGCAAGACGGGGGAAAACACTGAAGCTTTCTTT. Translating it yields CASKTGENTEAFF.

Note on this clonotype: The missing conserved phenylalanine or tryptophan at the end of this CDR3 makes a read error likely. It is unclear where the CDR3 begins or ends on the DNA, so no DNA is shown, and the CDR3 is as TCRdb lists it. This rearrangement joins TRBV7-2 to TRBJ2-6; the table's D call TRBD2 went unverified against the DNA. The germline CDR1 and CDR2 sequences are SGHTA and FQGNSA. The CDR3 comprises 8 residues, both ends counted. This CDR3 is CASSPEGY.

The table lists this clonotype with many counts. The CDR3 reads CASSYSGQNNSPLHF. Written as DNA, the CDR3 is TGTGCCAGCAGTTACTCGGGACAGAATAATTCACCCCTCCACTTT. The chain links TRBV6-6 to TRBJ1-6, with TRBD1 identical over 7 bases. V trimming: 0 bases; J trimming: 5 bases; junction bases outside the gene matches: 1. CDR3 length equals 15 residues. Germline V gene sequence: CDR1 MNHNY, CDR2 SVGAGI (reference sequence).